This T cell receptor (beta chain) appears in the sequencing data of a study of identical twins. Each CDR3 protein gets one entry after TCRdb re-called the 5' RACE reads with MiXCR. The sample has just under 550,000 distinct CDR3 sequences, 12% to 15% seen once. Germline assignment: CDR1 MNHEY and CDR2 SVGEGT. The ends lost 2 bases at V and 6 bases at J; junction bases unmatched: 6. The CDR3 runs to 15 residues. These data were also filed under a second study, of yellow fever vaccine responses in identical twins.

The chain links TRBV6-2 or TRBV6-3 to TRBJ1-2; TRBD1 matches 10 bases. Sequenced input: CD4+ T cells sorted from blood. This receptor was taken from a woman between 18 and 29 years old in good health. The CDR3 DNA reads TGTGCCAGCAGTTACGAAGACAGGGGGCGTAATGGCTACACCTTC. This codes for CASSYEDRGRNGYTF.